Shown below are 18 T cell receptor beta chains from a single sample sequenced in a study of blood T cell repertoires in COVID-19 (dated by TCRdb to the early 2020s). The receptor library was made with the immunoSEQ multiplex PCR assay. As stored in TCRdb, this immuneACCESS dataset retains in-frame rearrangements with V and J assigned. A fraction of the clones does not appear; measured against another copy, unresolved V genes explain less than half of the discrepancy, and the remainder lacks a known reason. For this sample there are over 400,000 clones; approximately 90% appear just once. Just over 8% of the sample is in the top ten clones. The sample consisted of PBMCs or T cells enriched from blood (not recorded which). These TCRs come from a woman aged 60-75 years who had recovered from COVID-19.

This clone showed up just a few times. The CDR3 coding sequence is TGTGCCACCAGCAACCAACAAGATGGCTACACCTTC. It yields the protein CATSNQQDGYTF. V is TRBV24-1 and J is TRBJ1-2, with no clear D. In germline, CDR1 is KGHDR, CDR2 SFDVKD. The CDR3 runs to 12 residues. The V gene lost 7 bases and the J gene lost 6 bases, with 11 bases spanning the gap.

The rearrangement links TRBV5-4 to TRBJ1-1; the match to TRBD1 covers 7 bases. The CDR3 has 19 amino acids. Germline V gene lookup returns CDR1 SGHNT and CDR2 YYREEE (reference sequence). Germline trimming cut 4 bases from V and 0 bases from J; bases unmatched to any gene: 18. The DNA for the CDR3 is TGTGCCAGCAGCCCCCCCCCGGGGCAGGGGGGTGCGATGAACACTGAAGCTTTCTTT. Translating it yields CASSPPPGQGGAMNTEAFF.

This sequence joins TRBV28 and TRBJ1-1; possibly TRBD1 for D (6 bases). The germline V gene has CDR1 MDHEN and CDR2 SYDVKM. V was trimmed by 2 bases and J by 10 bases, leaving 11 bases between them. The CDR3 totals 12 residues. CDR3 in amino acids: CASSLRRTAAFF. The CDR3 DNA is TGTGCCAGCAGTTTAAGGAGGACAGCAGCTTTCTTT.

This chain joins TRBV2 and TRBJ1-5, with D perhaps matching TRBD1 (5 bases). From germline, CDR1 is SNHLY and CDR2 FYNNEI. V lost 3 bases and J 2 bases, leaving 14 bases between the germline ends. The CDR3 sequence is 16 residues long. CDR3 residues: CASSEGRGGGNQPQHF. In DNA, the CDR3 is TGTGCCAGCAGTGAGGGGAGGGGTGGTGGCAATCAGCCCCAGCATTTT.

CDR3 residues: CASSWTGAPYEQYV. CDR3 bases: TGCGCCAGCAGCTGGACAGGCGCCCCATACGAGCAGTACGTC. The rearrangement links TRBV10-2 to TRBJ2-7; TRBD1 agrees at 7 bases. This CDR3 comprises 14 residues. V shed 6 bases and J 4 bases; nucleotides not matched to a gene: 9. Germline values: CDR1 WSHSY, CDR2 SAAADI.

This rearrangement joins TRBV18 to TRBJ1-2, with a weak D call TRBD1 (5 bases). V gave up 0 bases and J gave up 4 bases, with 9 bases separating them. Per germline, CDR1 KGHSH and CDR2 LQKENI. This CDR3 is 14 amino acids long. The CDR3, as DNA: TGTGCCAGCTCACCACCGGGAAGGGGCTATGGCTACACCTTC. Translating it yields CASSPPGRGYGYTF. Filled out from reference TRBV18 and TRBJ1-2, the complete variable domain reads NAGVMQNPRHLVRRRGQEARLRCSPMKGHSHVYWYRQLPEEGLKFMVYLQKENIIDESGMPKERFSAEFPKEGPSILRIQQVVRGDSAAYFCASSPPGRGYGYTFGSGTRLTVV.

The chain links TRBV5-1 to TRBJ1-6, with 7 bases fitting TRBD1. The CDR3 contains 16 residues. Germline CDR1 SGHRS, CDR2 YFSETQ. J gave up 9 bases and V 2 bases, and 11 bases lay outside the gene matches. The CDR3 loop is CASSLTGVIVSSPLHF. As DNA, the CDR3 is TGCGCCAGCAGCTTAACAGGGGTTATCGTAAGTTCACCCCTCCACTTT.

Comment on this clone: At the DNA level, this CDR3 is encoded by other sequences in the same sample as well. The chain recombines TRBV12-5 with TRBJ1-5; D not certain. Looked up from germline, CDR1 is LGHNT and CDR2 is FRNRAP. V shed 0 bases and J shed 6 bases, with 3 bases lying between them. The CDR3 spans 12 residues. The CDR3 here is CASGLVRQPQHF. For the CDR3, the DNA is TGTGCTAGTGGTTTGGTTCGTCAGCCCCAGCATTTT.

V gene TRBV24-1 combines with J gene TRBJ1-4; D may be TRBD1 (6 bases). This CDR3 is 15 amino acids long. Between the trimmed V and J ends, which lost 3 bases and 8 bases, there was a span of 15 bases. Germline V gene lookup returns CDR1 KGHDR and CDR2 SFDVKD. CDR3 nucleotides: TGTGCCACCAGTGATACCGGGACACACGGGGAAAAACTGTTTTTT. The encoded protein is CATSDTGTHGEKLFF.

The chain is built from TRBV28 and TRBJ1-2; 8 nucleotides line up with TRBD1. The CDR3 contains 13 residues. V lost 3 bases to trimming and J lost 8 bases; unmatched junction nucleotides: 5. Germline CDR1 MDHEN, CDR2 SYDVKM. CDR3 nucleotides: TGTGCCAGCAGTTTTCAGGGGGCACAGGGCTACACCTTC. Translating gives CASSFQGAQGYTF.

This chain connects TRBV10-3 to TRBJ2-5; D unclear. The V end lost 5 bases, the J end lost 5 bases, and 6 bases lay between the germline ends. The CDR3 runs to 11 residues. Germline lookup yields CDR1 ENHRY and CDR2 SYGVKD. Here the CDR3 reads CAISPGETQYF. The CDR3 nucleotides are TGTGCCATCAGTCCCGGGGAGACCCAGTACTTC.

This clone was seen only once. The chain recombines TRBV5-6 with TRBJ1-6; 9 bases agree with TRBD1. The junction had 8 bases not matched to a gene; V was cut back by 3 bases and J by 10 bases. The germline V gene encodes CDR1 SGHDT and CDR2 YYEEEE. The CDR3 covers 15 residues. In DNA, the CDR3 is TGTGCCAGCAGCTCGAGGGACAGGGTGGGGTCACCCCTCCACTTT. Its translation: CASSSRDRVGSPLHF.

The chain uses TRBV7-9 and TRBJ2-1; D not certain. Germline values: CDR1 SEHNR, CDR2 FQNEAQ (reference sequence). Between the trimmed V and J ends, which lost 1 base and 8 bases, there was a span of 6 bases. This CDR3 contains 12 residues. For the CDR3, the DNA is TGTGCCAGCAGCTTAGTTAGTGATGAGCAGTTCTTC. It encodes CASSLVSDEQFF.

On this clone: The same CDR3 can be traced to other DNA sequences in this sample. This chain joins TRBV18 and TRBJ2-7; 11 nucleotides agree with TRBD1. J was trimmed by 2 bases and V by 4 bases; bases with no gene match: 1. Looked up from germline, CDR1 is KGHSH and CDR2 is LQKENI. The CDR3 spans 14 residues. CDR3 sequence: CASSRGQGAYEQYV. The CDR3 DNA reads as TGTGCCAGCTCACGGGGACAGGGGGCCTACGAGCAGTACGTC.

The V gene is TRBV6-5, the J gene TRBJ2-3; D may be TRBD2 (5 bases). Trimming stripped 3 bases from V and 0 bases from J, with 10 bases between. CDR3 size: 15 residues. Per germline, CDR1 MNHEY and CDR2 SVGAGI. CDR3 region: CASSYLRTSTDTQYF. In DNA, the CDR3 is TGTGCCAGCAGTTATTTACGGACTAGCACAGATACGCAGTATTTT.

The chain carries TRBV6-5 and TRBJ1-5; the D gene is possibly TRBD1 (6 bases). This CDR3 has 13 residues. Germline V gives CDR1 MNHEY, CDR2 SVGAGI. Trimming took off 11 bases at V and 7 bases at J, with 18 bases between the two ends. The CDR3 coding sequence is TGTGCCGGCAACTACAGGGAGGGCCAGCCCCAGCATTTT. This encodes CAGNYREGQPQHF.

The chain links TRBV3-1 (or the pseudogene TRBV3-2) to TRBJ1-1; 8 bases align to TRBD1. Unmatched junction bases numbered 6, after V lost 3 bases and J lost 3 bases. In germline, CDR1 is LGHDT, CDR2 YNNKEL (reference sequence). The CDR3 consists of 15 residues. The CDR3 DNA is TGTGCCAGCAGCCATTCAGGGGGCGCGGACACTGAAGCTTTCTTT. It encodes CASSHSGGADTEAFF.

This clone is a singleton in its sample. The V call is TRBV11-3, the J call TRBJ2-1, with D perhaps matching TRBD1 (5 bases). CDR3 size: 12 residues. Trimming removed 4 bases at V and 5 bases at J, with 6 bases between. CDR1 is SGHNT and CDR2 is YENEEA in the germline V gene. The DNA for the CDR3 is TGTGCCAGCAGCTCGGACAACAATGAGCAGTTCTTC. It specifies CASSSDNNEQFF.